This T cell receptor (beta chain) is drawn from a study of response to subunit inactivated influenza vaccine. Broader study findings: Authors proposed each seasonal influenza vaccination draws in few new T cells.

V dropped 6 bases and J dropped 1 base, with 9 bases sitting between them. CDR1 is DFQATT and CDR2 is SNEGSKA in the germline V gene (reference sequence). This CDR3 contains 12 residues. This clonotype was picked up many times. Its antigen remains unidentified. Using its own MiXCR run on the RT-PCR reads, TCRdb lists one record per CDR3 protein. Of more than 700,000 distinct CDR3 sequences detected, roughly 20% appear once; the ten largest clones hold roughly 10%. The sequenced sample was PBMCs from blood, obtained roughly 5 days after vaccination. The chain links TRBV20-1 to TRBJ2-5; perhaps TRBD1 as D (6 bases). This TCR was recovered from a man aged 50-59 years who received an inactivated influenza vaccine. The CDR3 is CSARTVQETQYF. CDR3 in DNA: TGCAGTGCAAGGACAGTCCAAGAGACCCAGTACTTC.